The present entry profiles one T cell receptor (beta chain) with its context. Within the sample, other DNA sequences also encode this same CDR3. The CDR3 consists of 14 residues. Germline V gene sequence: CDR1 SGHRS, CDR2 YFSETQ. Trimming took off 0 bases at V and 1 base at J, with 7 bases between the two ends. A multiplex PCR was run with 60 Vbeta primers and 13 Jbeta primers. The protocol was immunoSEQ multiplex PCR, while the TCRdb copy is restricted to in-frame clones and leaves out a portion. Among 160,000 or so clones listed, around 83% were seen once. The data belong to a study of cytomegalovirus exposure and HLA in healthy donors.

This clonotype was sampled from a man between 45 and 60 years old in good health and CMV-seropositive. The sample consisted of PBMCs. J is TRBJ2-5 and V is TRBV5-1; TRBD2 might be the D (5 bases). In DNA form, the CDR3 reads TGCGCCAGCAGCTTGGGAGGGTCCCAAGAGACCCAGTACTTC. Its protein is CASSLGGSQETQYF.